These T cell receptor beta chains were read from a single sample in a study of blood T cell repertoires in COVID-19. Using immunoSEQ multiplex PCR, the repertoire was profiled, and TCRdb retains in-frame clones only, with some absent. The table shows roughly 180,000 clones, with 75% to 90% occurring only once. Sequenced: peripheral blood. These TCRs come from a woman between 55 and 75 years old with acute or convalescent COVID-19. Both conserved end residues are part of each CDR3. A D gene is named only where the DNA matches it firmly. Rows may omit the clone size; those that give it use once, few, many or a size class.

CASSSGIIGPQHF	TGTGCCAGCAGTTCAGGGATAATCGGACCCCAGCATTTT	once	TRBV27	-	TRBJ1-5
CATSDPSTTSSYNEQFF	TGTGCCACCAGTGATCCTTCAACGACAAGCTCCTACAATGAGCAGTTCTTC	-	TRBV24-1	-	TRBJ2-1
CASSPARAGAEAFF	TGTGCCAGCAGCCCCGCCAGGGCAGGAGCTGAAGCTTTCTTT	-	TRBV28	-	TRBJ1-1
CASSDSGRTDGKKLFF	TGCGCCAGCAGTGACTCGGGACGGACAGACGGAAAAAAACTGTTTTTT	-	TRBV10-2	-	TRBJ1-4
CASSLGLAGEYVEFF	TGTGCCAGCAGCCTAGGACTAGCGGGAGAATACGTCGAGTTCTTC	few	TRBV7-9	TRBD2	TRBJ2-1
CAISYSDLYNEQFF	TGTGCCATCAGTTATTCAGACTTATACAATGAGCAGTTCTTC	few	TRBV10-3	-	TRBJ2-1
CASSVTRGDYGYTF	TGTGCCAGTAGTGTGACTCGTGGCGACTATGGCTACACCTTC	-	TRBV19	-	TRBJ1-2
CASSPKGQGAGYTF	TGCGCCAGCAGCCCCAAGGGACAGGGCGCGGGCTACACCTTC	-	TRBV5-1	TRBD1	TRBJ1-2
CSASPGGPRTTSSYEQYF	TGCAGTGCTAGTCCGGGCGGGCCCCGCACAACTAGCTCCTACGAGCAGTACTTC	-	TRBV20-1	-	TRBJ2-7
CASSGGSPYNEQFF	TGTGCCAGCTCCGGAGGGTCCCCCTACAATGAGCAGTTCTTC	-	TRBV6-5	-	TRBJ2-1
CASSESGQYQETQYF	TGTGCCAGCAGTGAGAGCGGACAGTACCAAGAGACCCAGTACTTC	once	TRBV25-1	-	TRBJ2-5
CASSQLQGPQETQYF	TGTGCCAGCAGCCAGCTACAGGGACCACAAGAGACCCAGTACTTC	-	TRBV3-1/TRBV3-2	-	TRBJ2-5
CASSFRDRVGDGYTF	TGTGCCAGCAGCTTCCGGGACAGGGTAGGAGATGGCTACACCTTC	-	TRBV5-6	TRBD1	TRBJ1-2
CASRGPLNQPQHF	TGTGCCAGCAGGGGGCCCCTTAATCAGCCCCAGCATTTT	once	TRBV12-3/TRBV12-4	-	TRBJ1-5